The clone carrying this T cell receptor (beta chain) was observed at least ten times. Its antigen is still unknown. The sample originates from a study of T cells in Graves' hyperthyroidism and ophthalmopathy. An approximately 10 ml volume of fresh peripheral blood provided the PBMCs. Germline-derived CDR1 and CDR2 are GTSNPN and SVGIG (reference sequence). Germline trimming cut 0 bases from V and 2 bases from J; bases unmatched to any gene: 5. There are 16 residues in the CDR3. Authors of the study amplified TCR beta CDR3 regions from RNA transcripts. An initial round of RT-PCR targeting the TCR CDR3 relied on the HTBI primer set. TCRdb used MiXCR to reprocess the multiplex PCR reads, holding one entry per CDR3 protein. The sample consists of around 600,000 distinct CDR3 sequences, 12% to 15% of them appearing once. Findings of the study overall: Among thyroid clonotypes expanded above 0.001, most also appeared in blood.

This rearrangement joins TRBV30 to TRBJ2-7, with 12 bases that match TRBD2. Sequenced material: blood. This sequence was found in a woman between 18 and 30 years old with Graves' ophthalmopathy. CDR3 loop: CAWSVRWTSGTYEQYF. CDR3 nucleotide sequence: TGTGCCTGGAGTGTACGTTGGACTAGCGGGACCTACGAGCAGTACTTC.